A selection of T cell receptor beta chains follows, all from one sample in a study of T cell responses to AZD1222 COVID-19 vaccine. Generated by immunoSEQ multiplex PCR, the TCRdb table keeps only in-frame clones and is missing some. The data show 90,000 to 150,000 clones, more than 85% seen once. The source was peripheral blood, collected on day 0 of AZD1222 vaccination. Every receptor here comes from an adult in good health. Each CDR3 is given with its conserved first and last residue. Fields, in order: J gene, V gene, clone size, D gene, CDR3 DNA, CDR3 protein. The D gene is left open where the match is weak. The size of a clone is reported for some rows only, either as once, few or many, or as a class for expanded clones.

j_call: TRBJ1-2; v_call: TRBV4-1; clone_size: .; d_call: TRBD1; cdr3_nt: TGCGCCAGCAGCCAACCGGGACAGGGGGCGTCTAACTATGGCTACACCTTC; cdr3_aa: CASSQPGQGASNYGYTF
j_call: TRBJ1-5; v_call: TRBV4-2; clone_size: .; d_call: .; cdr3_nt: TGTGCCAGCAGCCAAGCGATGGGGGACCGTCAGCCCCAGCATTTT; cdr3_aa: CASSQAMGDRQPQHF
j_call: TRBJ2-7; v_call: TRBV2; clone_size: few; d_call: TRBD1; cdr3_nt: TGTGCCAGCAGACCCAATCCCGGGACAGAAAAGTACTTC; cdr3_aa: CASRPNPGTEKYF
j_call: TRBJ2-3; v_call: TRBV7-3; clone_size: .; d_call: .; cdr3_nt: TGTGCCAGCAGCTTATACCAGGATACGCAGTATTTT; cdr3_aa: CASSLYQDTQYF
j_call: TRBJ1-2; v_call: TRBV19; clone_size: once; d_call: TRBD1; cdr3_nt: TGTGCCAGCACGGGTGGGACAGAGAACTATGGCTACACCTTC; cdr3_aa: CASTGGTENYGYTF
j_call: TRBJ2-7; v_call: TRBV7-2; clone_size: .; d_call: .; cdr3_nt: TGTGCCAGCAGCCCGACCCGGTTTCCAACCTACGAGCAGTACTTC; cdr3_aa: CASSPTRFPTYEQYF
j_call: TRBJ1-5; v_call: TRBV19; clone_size: .; d_call: .; cdr3_nt: TGTGCCAGTAGTATATGGACAAATCAGCCCCAGCATTTT; cdr3_aa: CASSIWTNQPQHF
j_call: TRBJ1-6; v_call: TRBV2; clone_size: many; d_call: TRBD1; cdr3_nt: TGTGCCAGCAGTGCAGAGACAGGGATTGGTTCACCCCTCCACTTT; cdr3_aa: CASSAETGIGSPLHF
j_call: TRBJ1-6; v_call: TRBV7-3; clone_size: .; d_call: .; cdr3_nt: TGTGCCAGCCGGGGGGTTACTAATTCACCCCTCCACTTT; cdr3_aa: CASRGVTNSPLHF
j_call: TRBJ1-2; v_call: TRBV19; clone_size: .; d_call: .; cdr3_nt: TGTGCCAGTAGTATGGCAGGGGACTATGGCTACACCTTC; cdr3_aa: CASSMAGDYGYTF
j_call: TRBJ2-2; v_call: TRBV7-9; clone_size: .; d_call: .; cdr3_nt: TGTGCCAGCAGATCAGTGAGGACCAGCGGGTTGAACACCGGGGAGCTGTTTTTT; cdr3_aa: CASRSVRTSGLNTGELFF